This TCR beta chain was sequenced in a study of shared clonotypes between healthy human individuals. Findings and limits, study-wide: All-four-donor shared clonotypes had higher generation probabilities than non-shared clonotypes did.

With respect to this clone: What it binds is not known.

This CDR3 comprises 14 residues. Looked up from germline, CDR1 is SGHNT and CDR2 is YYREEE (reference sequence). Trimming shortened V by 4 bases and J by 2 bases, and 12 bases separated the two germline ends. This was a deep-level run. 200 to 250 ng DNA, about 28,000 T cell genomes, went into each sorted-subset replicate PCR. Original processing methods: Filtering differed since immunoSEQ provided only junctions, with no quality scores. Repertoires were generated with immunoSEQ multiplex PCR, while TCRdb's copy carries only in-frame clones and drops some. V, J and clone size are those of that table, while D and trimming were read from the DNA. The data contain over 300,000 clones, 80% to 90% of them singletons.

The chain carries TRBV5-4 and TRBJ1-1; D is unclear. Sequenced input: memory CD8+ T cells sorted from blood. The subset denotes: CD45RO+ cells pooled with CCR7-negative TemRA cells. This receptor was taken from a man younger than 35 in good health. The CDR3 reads CASSPPNANTEAFF. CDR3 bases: TGTGCCAGCAGCCCCCCGAATGCTAACACTGAAGCTTTCTTT.